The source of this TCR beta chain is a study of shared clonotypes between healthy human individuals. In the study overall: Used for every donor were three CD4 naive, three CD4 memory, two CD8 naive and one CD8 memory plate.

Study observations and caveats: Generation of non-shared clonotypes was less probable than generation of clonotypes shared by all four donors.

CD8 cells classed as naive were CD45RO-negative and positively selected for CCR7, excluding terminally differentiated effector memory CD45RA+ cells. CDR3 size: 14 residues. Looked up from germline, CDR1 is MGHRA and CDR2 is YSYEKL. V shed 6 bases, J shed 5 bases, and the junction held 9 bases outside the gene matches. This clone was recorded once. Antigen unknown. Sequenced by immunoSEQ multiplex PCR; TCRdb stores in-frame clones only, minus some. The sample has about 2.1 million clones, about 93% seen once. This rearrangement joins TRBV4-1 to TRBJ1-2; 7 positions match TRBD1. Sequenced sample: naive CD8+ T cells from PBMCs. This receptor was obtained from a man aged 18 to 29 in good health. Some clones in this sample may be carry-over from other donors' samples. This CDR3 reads CASSLPGTAYGYTF. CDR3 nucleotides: TGCGCCAGCAGTCTACCCGGGACAGCATATGGCTACACCTTC.